Included here is one TCR beta chain sequence, with context. This CDR3 is also generated by other DNA sequences in the sample. Trimming cost V 10 bases and J 6 bases, with 19 bases left between them. The CDR3 totals 13 residues. The germline V gene has CDR1 ENHRY and CDR2 SYGVKD. This sample was taken from a study of cytotoxic CD8 clonotypes in ibrutinib-treated CLL. Some clones are missing from TCRdb's copy, which holds only in-frame ones; the method was immunoSEQ multiplex PCR. The repertoire consists of 160,000 or so clones, with 88% occurring once and the leading ten covering around 3.1%. The sample here was PBMCs, taken at disease progression, from a patient treated with ibrutinib. The chain combines TRBV10-3 with TRBJ2-7, with D unresolved. This TCR was sampled from a human donor with chronic lymphocytic leukemia. The CDR3 DNA follows: TGTGCCACATCCGACACGGATGGTGGCGAGCAGTACTTC. It encodes CATSDTDGGEQYF.